Below, one TCR beta chain is given with its context. Assay: immunoSEQ multiplex PCR; the TCRdb copy retains only in-frame clones and omits some. The table includes roughly 87,000 clones, about 87% detected once. The CDR3 consists of 18 residues. The V segment lost 3 bases and the J segment 6 bases; nucleotides outside the gene matches: 14. Germline-derived CDR1 and CDR2 are MNHNS and SASEGT. This sample stems from a study of blood T cell repertoires in COVID-19. Study information: Acute-phase and convalescent COVID-19 samples originated in the United States, Italy and Spain. T cells, B-cell-depleted T cells, or PBMCs supplied cDNA or gDNA.

This receptor was obtained from a man in his 60s with acute or convalescent COVID-19. This chain links TRBV6-1 with TRBJ2-5; TRBD1 aligns across 12 bases. Material for sequencing was peripheral blood. The CDR3 region has the DNA TGTGCCAGCAGTGAGGGACAGGGGGCGGGGACTAGGGGCCAGACCCAGTACTTC. It specifies CASSEGQGAGTRGQTQYF.